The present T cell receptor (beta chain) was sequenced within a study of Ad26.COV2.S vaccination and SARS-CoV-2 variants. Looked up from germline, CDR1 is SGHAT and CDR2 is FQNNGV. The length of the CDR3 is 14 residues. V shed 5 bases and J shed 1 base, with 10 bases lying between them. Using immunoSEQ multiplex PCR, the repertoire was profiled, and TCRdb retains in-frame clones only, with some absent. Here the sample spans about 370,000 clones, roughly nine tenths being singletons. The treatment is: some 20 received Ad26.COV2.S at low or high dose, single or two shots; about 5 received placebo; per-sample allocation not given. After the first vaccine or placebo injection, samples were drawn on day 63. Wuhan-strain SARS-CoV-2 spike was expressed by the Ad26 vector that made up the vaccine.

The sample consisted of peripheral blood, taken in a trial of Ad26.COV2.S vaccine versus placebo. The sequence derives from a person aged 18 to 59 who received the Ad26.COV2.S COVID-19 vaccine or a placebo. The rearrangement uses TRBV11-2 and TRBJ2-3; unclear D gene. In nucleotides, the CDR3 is TGTGCCAGCAGCCACGTTAGGGGCACAGATACGCAGTATTTT. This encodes CASSHVRGTDTQYF. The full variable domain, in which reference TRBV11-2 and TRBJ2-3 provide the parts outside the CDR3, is EAGVAQSPRYKIIEKRQSVAFWCNPISGHATLYWYQQILGQGPKLLIQFQNNGVVDDSQLPKDRFSAERLKGVDSTLKIQPAKLEDSAVYLCASSHVRGTDTQYFGPGTRLTVL.